This TCR beta chain was captured by sequencing in a study of T cells after yellow fever vaccination. Study overall: Low-cell-number fractions were prepared with SMART-Seq v4 Ultra Low Input.

One entry per CDR3 protein results from TCRdb running MiXCR on the 5' RACE reads. The top ten hold over 3% of the sample, which has some 340,000 distinct CDR3 sequences, roughly 10% seen once. The CDR3 has 15 residues. Deletions cut 0 bases from V and 1 base from J, with 8 bases between. The germline V gene has CDR1 SGDLS and CDR2 YYNGEE. For this clonotype: Its antigen is as yet unknown.

Study outcomes and limitations: Most clones from primary vaccination were detected again post-booster (96% CD4, approximately 90% CD8). Within FACS-sorted repertoires, abundant clonotypes contaminating from the bulk population could be present.

The sequences come from CD4+ T cells sorted from PBMCs, collected 45 days after the yellow fever booster vaccination. The chain uses TRBV9 and TRBJ2-1; either TRBD1 or TRBD2 may supply D (5 bases each). The TCR originated in a man younger than 30 who received the YFV17D yellow fever vaccine. The CDR3: CASSVGDGSYNEQFF. DNA of the CDR3: TGTGCCAGCAGCGTAGGGGACGGGTCCTACAATGAGCAGTTCTTC.